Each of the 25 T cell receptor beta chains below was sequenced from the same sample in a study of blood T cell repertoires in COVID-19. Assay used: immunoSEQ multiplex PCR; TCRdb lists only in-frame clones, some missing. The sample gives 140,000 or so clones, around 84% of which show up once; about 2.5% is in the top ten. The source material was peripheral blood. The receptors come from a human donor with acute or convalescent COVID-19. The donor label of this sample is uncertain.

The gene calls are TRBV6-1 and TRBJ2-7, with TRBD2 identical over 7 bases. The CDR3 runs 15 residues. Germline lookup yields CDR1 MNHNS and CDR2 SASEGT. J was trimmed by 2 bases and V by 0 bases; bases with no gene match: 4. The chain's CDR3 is CASSEAGSGTYEQYF. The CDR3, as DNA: TGTGCCAGCAGTGAAGCGGGAAGCGGGACCTACGAGCAGTACTTC.

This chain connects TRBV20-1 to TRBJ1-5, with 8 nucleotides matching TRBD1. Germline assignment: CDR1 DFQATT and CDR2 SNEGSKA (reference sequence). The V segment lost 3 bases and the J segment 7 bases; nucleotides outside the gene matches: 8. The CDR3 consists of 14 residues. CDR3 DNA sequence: TGCAGTGCTAGTAGCGGGACAGGACAGCAGCCCCAGCATTTT. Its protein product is CSASSGTGQQPQHF.

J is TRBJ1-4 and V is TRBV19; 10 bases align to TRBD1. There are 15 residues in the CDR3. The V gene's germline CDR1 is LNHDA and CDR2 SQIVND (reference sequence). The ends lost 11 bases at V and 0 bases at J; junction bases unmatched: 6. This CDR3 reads CAGGTGVATNEKLFF. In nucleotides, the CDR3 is TGTGCCGGCGGGACAGGGGTTGCAACTAATGAAAAACTGTTTTTT.

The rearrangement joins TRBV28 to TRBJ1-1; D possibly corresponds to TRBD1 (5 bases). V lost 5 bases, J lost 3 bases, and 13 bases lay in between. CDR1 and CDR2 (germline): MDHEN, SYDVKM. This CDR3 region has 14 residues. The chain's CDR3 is CASSEGVQDTEAFF. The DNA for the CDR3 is TGTGCCAGCAGTGAAGGGGTTCAGGACACTGAAGCTTTCTTT.

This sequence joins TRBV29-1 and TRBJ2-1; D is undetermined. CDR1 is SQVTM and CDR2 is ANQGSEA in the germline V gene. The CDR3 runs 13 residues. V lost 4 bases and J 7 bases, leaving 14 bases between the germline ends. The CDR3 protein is CSVVPLRANEQFF. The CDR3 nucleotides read TGCAGCGTTGTTCCCTTGCGCGCTAATGAGCAGTTCTTC.

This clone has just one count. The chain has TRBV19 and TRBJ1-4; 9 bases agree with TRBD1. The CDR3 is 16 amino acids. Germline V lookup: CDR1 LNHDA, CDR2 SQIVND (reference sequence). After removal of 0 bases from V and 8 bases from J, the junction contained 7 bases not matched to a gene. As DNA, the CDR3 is TGTGCCAGTAGTATAGACCCGGGACAGGGTGGAGAAAAACTGTTTTTT. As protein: CASSIDPGQGGEKLFF. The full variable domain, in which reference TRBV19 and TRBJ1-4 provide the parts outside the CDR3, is DGGITQSPKYLFRKEGQNVTLSCEQNLNHDAMYWYRQDPGQGLRLIYYSQIVNDFQKGDIAEGYSVSREKKESFPLTVTSAQKNPTAFYLCASSIDPGQGGEKLFFGSGTQLSVL.

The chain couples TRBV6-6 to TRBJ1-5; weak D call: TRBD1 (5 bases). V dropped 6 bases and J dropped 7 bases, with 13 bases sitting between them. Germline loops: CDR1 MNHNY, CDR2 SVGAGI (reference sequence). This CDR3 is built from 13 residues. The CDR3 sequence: CASRSRVEQPQHF. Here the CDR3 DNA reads TGTGCCAGCAGAAGCAGGGTGGAGCAGCCCCAGCATTTT.

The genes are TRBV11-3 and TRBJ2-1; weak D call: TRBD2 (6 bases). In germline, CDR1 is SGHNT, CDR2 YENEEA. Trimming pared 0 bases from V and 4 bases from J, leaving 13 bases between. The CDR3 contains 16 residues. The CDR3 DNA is TGTGCCAGCAGCTTAGATGGGCAGGGAGGTTACAATGAGCAGTTCTTC. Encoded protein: CASSLDGQGGYNEQFF.

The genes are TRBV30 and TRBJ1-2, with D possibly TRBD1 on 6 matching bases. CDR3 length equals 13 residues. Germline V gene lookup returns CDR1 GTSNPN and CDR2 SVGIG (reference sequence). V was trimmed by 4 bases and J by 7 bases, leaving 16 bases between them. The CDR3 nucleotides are TGTGCCTGGAACCGACAGGCAGGAGGTGGCTACACCTTC. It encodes CAWNRQAGGGYTF.

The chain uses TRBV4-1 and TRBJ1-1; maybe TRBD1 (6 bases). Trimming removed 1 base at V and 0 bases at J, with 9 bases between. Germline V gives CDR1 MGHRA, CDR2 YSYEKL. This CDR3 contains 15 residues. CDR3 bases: TGCGCCAGCAGCCAAGTCCAGGGGATGAACACTGAAGCTTTCTTT. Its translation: CASSQVQGMNTEAFF.

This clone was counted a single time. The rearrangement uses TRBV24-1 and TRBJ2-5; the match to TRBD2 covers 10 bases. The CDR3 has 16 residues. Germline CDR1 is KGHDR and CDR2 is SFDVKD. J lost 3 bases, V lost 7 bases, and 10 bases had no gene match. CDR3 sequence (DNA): TGTGCCACCAGACCCGGGACTAGCGAGAGGGAAGAGACCCAGTACTTC. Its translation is CATRPGTSEREETQYF.

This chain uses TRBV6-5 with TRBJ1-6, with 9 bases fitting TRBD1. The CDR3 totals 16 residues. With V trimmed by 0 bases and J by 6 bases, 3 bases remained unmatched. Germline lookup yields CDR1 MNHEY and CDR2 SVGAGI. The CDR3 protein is CASSYSAGQGNSPLHF. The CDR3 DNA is TGTGCCAGCAGTTACTCGGCGGGACAGGGTAATTCACCCCTCCACTTT.

Written as DNA, the CDR3 is TGCGCCAGCACCGAAAGGACAAAGAACACTGAAGCTTTCTTT. Protein sequence: CASTERTKNTEAFF. The V call is TRBV5-1, the J call TRBJ1-1; the D gene is possibly TRBD1 (5 bases). The CDR3 is 14 amino acids. Trimming stripped 6 bases from V and 1 base from J, with 13 bases between. Germline loops: CDR1 SGHRS, CDR2 YFSETQ.

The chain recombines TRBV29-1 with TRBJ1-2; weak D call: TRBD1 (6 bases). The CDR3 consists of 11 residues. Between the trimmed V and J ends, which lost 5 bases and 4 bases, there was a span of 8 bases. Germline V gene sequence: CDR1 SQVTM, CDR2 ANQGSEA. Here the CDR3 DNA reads TGCAGCGTTTACAGGGTCTATGGCTACACCTTC. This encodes CSVYRVYGYTF.

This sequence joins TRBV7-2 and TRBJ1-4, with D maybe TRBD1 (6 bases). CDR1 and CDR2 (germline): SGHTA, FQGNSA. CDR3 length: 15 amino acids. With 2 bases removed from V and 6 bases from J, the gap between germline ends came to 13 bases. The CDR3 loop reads CASSLQGRGDEKLFF. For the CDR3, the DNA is TGTGCCAGCAGCTTACAGGGGAGGGGTGATGAAAAACTGTTTTTT. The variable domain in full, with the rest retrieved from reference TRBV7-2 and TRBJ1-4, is GAGVSQSPSNKVTEKGKDVELRCDPISGHTALYWYRQSLGQGLEFLIYFQGNSAPDKSGLPSDRFSAERTGGSVSTLTIQRTQQEDSAVYLCASSLQGRGDEKLFFGSGTQLSVL.

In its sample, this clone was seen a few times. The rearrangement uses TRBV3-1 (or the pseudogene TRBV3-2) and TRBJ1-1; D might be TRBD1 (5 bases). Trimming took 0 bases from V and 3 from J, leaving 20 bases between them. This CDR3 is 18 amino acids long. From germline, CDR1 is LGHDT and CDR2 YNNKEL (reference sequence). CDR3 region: CASSQDLPAGYGDTEAFF. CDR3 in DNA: TGTGCCAGCAGCCAAGATCTCCCGGCAGGGTATGGAGACACTGAAGCTTTCTTT.

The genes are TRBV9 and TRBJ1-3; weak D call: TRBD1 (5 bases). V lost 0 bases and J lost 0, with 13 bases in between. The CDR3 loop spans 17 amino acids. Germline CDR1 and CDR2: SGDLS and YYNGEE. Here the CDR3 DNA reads TGTGCCAGCAGCGTAGCTGCAGGGCGCGGCTCTGGAAACACCATATATTTT. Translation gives CASSVAAGRGSGNTIYF.

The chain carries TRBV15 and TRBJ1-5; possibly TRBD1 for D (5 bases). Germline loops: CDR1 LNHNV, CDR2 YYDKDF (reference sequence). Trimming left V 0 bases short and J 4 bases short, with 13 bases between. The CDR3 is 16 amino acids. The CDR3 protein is CATSRDGGGINQPQHF. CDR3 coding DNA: TGTGCCACCAGCAGAGATGGGGGGGGGATTAATCAGCCCCAGCATTTT.

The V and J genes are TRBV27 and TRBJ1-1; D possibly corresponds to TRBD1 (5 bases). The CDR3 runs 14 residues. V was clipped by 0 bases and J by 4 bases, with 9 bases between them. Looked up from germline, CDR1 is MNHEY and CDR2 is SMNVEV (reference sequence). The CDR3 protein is CASSLSGGGTEAFF. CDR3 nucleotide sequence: TGTGCCAGCAGTTTATCGGGCGGGGGCACTGAAGCTTTCTTT.

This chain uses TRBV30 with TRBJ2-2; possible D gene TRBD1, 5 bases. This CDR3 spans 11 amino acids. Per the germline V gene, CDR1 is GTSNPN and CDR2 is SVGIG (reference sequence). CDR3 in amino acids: CAGDNTGELFF. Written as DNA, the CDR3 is TGTGCAGGGGATAACACCGGGGAGCTGTTTTTT.

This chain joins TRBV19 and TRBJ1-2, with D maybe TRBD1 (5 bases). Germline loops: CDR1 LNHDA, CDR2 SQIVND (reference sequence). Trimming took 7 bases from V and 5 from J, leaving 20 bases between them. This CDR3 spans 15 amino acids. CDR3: CASNTGGARRYGYTF. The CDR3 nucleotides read TGTGCCAGTAATACGGGAGGGGCGAGAAGATATGGCTACACCTTC.

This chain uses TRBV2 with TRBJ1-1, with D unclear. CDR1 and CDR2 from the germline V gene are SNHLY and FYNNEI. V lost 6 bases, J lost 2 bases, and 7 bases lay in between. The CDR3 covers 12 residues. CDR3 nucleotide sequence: TGTGCCAGCAGATTCCGTAACACTGAAGCTTTCTTT. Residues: CASRFRNTEAFF.

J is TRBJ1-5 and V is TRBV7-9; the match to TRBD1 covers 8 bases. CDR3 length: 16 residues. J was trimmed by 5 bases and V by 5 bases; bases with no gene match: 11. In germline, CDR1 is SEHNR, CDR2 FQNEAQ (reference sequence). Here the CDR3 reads CASSPRTGHEDQPQHF. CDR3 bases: TGTGCCAGCAGCCCCAGGACAGGGCATGAGGATCAGCCCCAGCATTTT. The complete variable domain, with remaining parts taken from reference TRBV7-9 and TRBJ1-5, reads DTGVSQNPRHKITKRGQNVTFRCDPISEHNRLYWYRQTLGQGPEFLTYFQNEAQLEKSRLLSDRFSAERPKGSFSTLEIQRTEQGDSAMYLCASSPRTGHEDQPQHFGDGTRLSIL.

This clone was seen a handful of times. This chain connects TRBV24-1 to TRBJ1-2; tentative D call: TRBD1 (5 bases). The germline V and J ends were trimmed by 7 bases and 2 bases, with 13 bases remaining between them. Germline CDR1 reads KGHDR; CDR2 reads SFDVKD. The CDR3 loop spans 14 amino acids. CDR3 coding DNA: TGTGCCACCAGAGGAAGGGGCCCCAACTATGGCTACACCTTC. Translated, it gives CATRGRGPNYGYTF.

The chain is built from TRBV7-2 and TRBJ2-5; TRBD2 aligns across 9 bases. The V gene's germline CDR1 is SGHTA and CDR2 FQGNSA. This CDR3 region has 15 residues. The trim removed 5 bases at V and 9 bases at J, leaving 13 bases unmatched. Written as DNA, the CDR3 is TGTGCCAGCAGCACCACCCAGGGGCGCGGGGGGGCCCAGTACTTC. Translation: CASSTTQGRGGAQYF.